This TCR beta chain was observed in a study of monozygotic twins with inflammatory bowel disease. Concerning this clonotype: Its antigen is unidentified.

Broader study findings: IBD patients, compared with healthy twins, shared fewer clonotypes with others (especially with disease activity). For IBD, no single strong associated signal or clonotype was supported.

The UMIs contained a 6-nucleotide sample barcode. They were added by template switching during cDNA synthesis. TCRdb re-called the 5' RACE reads and shows each CDR3 protein once, DNA omitted. The sample includes 400,000 or so distinct CDR3 sequences. The CDR3 loop spans 16 amino acids. Per germline, CDR1 MNHNS and CDR2 SASEGT. This chain connects TRBV6-1 to TRBJ2-2; the TCRdb call, TRBD1, lacks DNA for checking. This clonotype was obtained from a human donor with ulcerative colitis or Crohn's disease, or a healthy co-twin of an affected twin (not recorded which). The sample taken for sequencing was blood. CDR3 residues: CASSGGGIQKAGELFF.